This T cell receptor (delta chain) stems from a study of gamma-delta chains in newborns, infants, children. About the research overall: Microbial exposure reportedly drives polyclonal innate γδ T cell expansion after birth.

This clone is deemed large. Additional DNA sequences in this sample encode the identical CDR3. The CDR3 extends over 17 amino acids. Trimming took 1 base from V and 11 from J, leaving 26 bases between them. Germline CDR1 TSWWSYY, CDR2 QGS. TCRdb fed the reads to CATT. The data show about 780 delta-chain clones, 1% seen once. Sequenced material: blood. This sequence originates from a child in good health. The rearrangement joins TRDV1 to TRDJ1; D not resolved. Here the CDR3 reads CALGERKIRYLYFRLIF. The DNA of the CDR3 is TGTGCTCTTGGGGAACGGAAGATTCGCTACCTTTACTTTCGGCTCATCTTT.